This passage covers 13 T cell receptor beta chains from one sample sequenced in a study of T cell repertoires in cytomegalovirus infection. Their antigen targets remain unknown. TCRdb analysed the reads with MiXCR anew, one entry per CDR3 protein. Of some 150,000 distinct CDR3 sequences in the sample, roughly a third were seen once. Here the sequenced sample was CD8+ T cells from cultured PBMCs, taken from culture after CMV antigen stimulation. The receptors derive from a human donor in good health (CMV status not recorded). Some clones in this sample may be carry-over from other donors' samples.

This clonotype was counted at least ten times. The rearrangement uses TRBV7-6 and TRBJ2-3; D not certain. The V end lost 3 bases, the J end lost 0 bases, and 7 bases lay between the germline ends. The CDR3 loop spans 14 amino acids. Germline CDR1 and CDR2: SGHVS and FNYEAQ. The DNA for the CDR3 is TGTGCCAGCAGCTTGGCCGGTAGCACAGATACGCAGTATTTT. Translating it yields CASSLAGSTDTQYF.

The CDR3 region is CASSPGGGRDYGYTF. The CDR3 nucleotides are TGTGCCAGCAGCCCAGGCGGGGGAAGGGACTATGGCTACACCTTC. The rearrangement links TRBV7-2 to TRBJ1-2; TRBD1 is a possible D gene (5 bases). There are 15 residues in the CDR3. Per germline, CDR1 SGHTA and CDR2 FQGNSA. V shed 5 bases and J shed 3 bases, with 16 bases lying between them.

This clonotype showed up just a few times. This sequence joins TRBV7-6 and TRBJ2-7; 7 nucleotides align to TRBD2. The CDR3 totals 16 residues. Germline V gene lookup returns CDR1 SGHVS and CDR2 FNYEAQ. Trimming removed 5 bases from V and 7 bases from J; junction bases left unmatched: 17. DNA for the CDR3: TGTGCCAGCAGCCCTGGGAATGGACTAGGCCGGGGTGAGCAGTACTTC. The encoded protein is CASSPGNGLGRGEQYF.

This chain links TRBV28 with TRBJ1-6, with 8 nucleotides matching TRBD1. CDR1 and CDR2 (germline): MDHEN, SYDVKM. Trimming at V came to 3 bases and at J to 10 bases, leaving 5 bases not matched to a gene. There are 14 residues in the CDR3. In nucleotides, the CDR3 is TGTGCCAGCAGTTTTTACAGGGGGAAATCACCCCTCCACTTT. Residues: CASSFYRGKSPLHF.

The V call is TRBV5-1, the J call TRBJ2-7, with unresolved D. V shed 4 bases and J shed 0 bases, with 20 bases lying between them. This CDR3 has 17 residues. CDR1 is SGHRS and CDR2 is YFSETQ in the germline V gene. The CDR3 region is CASSPFPASESSYEQYF. CDR3 bases: TGCGCCAGCAGCCCCTTCCCGGCCAGCGAGAGCTCCTACGAGCAGTACTTC.

The chain is built from TRBV12-3 or TRBV12-4 and TRBJ2-1; 16 bases fit TRBD2. After removal of 7 bases from V and 5 bases from J, the junction contained 11 bases not matched to a gene. CDR3 length: 18 residues. CDR3 DNA: TGTGCCAGCAATACACCCGGGACTAGCGGGGGGGCACACAATGAGCAGTTCTTC. It translates to CASNTPGTSGGAHNEQFF.

The genes are TRBV12-3 or TRBV12-4 and TRBJ2-7, with 10 bases identical to TRBD1. CDR3 length: 14 amino acids. Trimming removed 7 bases from V and 3 bases from J; junction bases left unmatched: 6. As DNA, the CDR3 is TGTGCCAGCACCTTCGACAGGGGGCTCTACGAGCAGTACTTC. Amino acid sequence: CASTFDRGLYEQYF.

The count of this clonotype is one. The V call is TRBV3-1, the J call TRBJ2-5; the match to TRBD1 covers 7 bases. This CDR3 is built from 13 residues. V shed 5 bases, J shed 5 bases, and the junction held 5 bases outside the gene matches. Germline V CDR1 and CDR2: LGHDT, YNNKEL (reference sequence). CDR3 sequence: CASSNRGRETQYF. DNA of the CDR3: TGTGCCAGCAGCAACAGGGGCCGGGAGACCCAGTACTTC.

The gene calls are TRBV28 and TRBJ1-2, with D hard to call. The CDR3 is 13 amino acids. The germline CDR1 and CDR2 sequences are MDHEN and SYDVKM. Trimming removed 6 bases from V and 8 bases from J, with 16 bases in between. The CDR3 here is CASSQPSGSGYTF. DNA for the CDR3: TGTGCCAGCAGCCAACCGAGTGGGTCCGGCTACACCTTC.

This clonotype was seen at least ten times. The rearrangement uses TRBV12-3 or TRBV12-4 and TRBJ2-7; D is ambiguous. Trimming took 5 bases from V and 1 from J, leaving 12 bases between them. CDR3 length equals 14 residues. The CDR3 region is CASSNSDGSYEQYF. The CDR3 bases are TGTGCCAGCAGTAATTCGGACGGATCCTACGAGCAGTACTTC.

Only a few counts were recorded for this clonotype. The CDR3 sequence is CAGGTEAPEDEQFF. CDR3 coding DNA: TGTGCCGGGGGGACGGAGGCCCCCGAGGATGAGCAGTTCTTC. The chain carries TRBV7-9 and TRBJ2-1, with D perhaps matching TRBD2 (6 bases). There are 14 residues in the CDR3. Germline V gene sequence: CDR1 SEHNR, CDR2 FQNEAQ (reference sequence). Between the trimmed V and J ends, which lost 11 bases and 8 bases, there was a span of 22 bases.

This clonotype was detected many times. V and J are TRBV20-1 and TRBJ2-1; tentative D call: TRBD2 (6 bases). V lost 6 bases and J 6 bases, leaving 18 bases between the germline ends. The CDR3 consists of 14 residues. Germline V gene data show CDR1 as DFQATT and CDR2 as SNEGSKA (reference sequence). CDR3 residues: CSAPGLFHTNEQFF. DNA for the CDR3: TGCAGTGCCCCGGGACTCTTCCATACCAATGAGCAGTTCTTC.

This chain connects TRBV9 to TRBJ2-7; D tentatively reads TRBD1 or TRBD2 (6 bases each). CDR1 is SGDLS and CDR2 is YYNGEE in the germline V gene. The CDR3 contains 16 residues. V was trimmed by 0 bases and J by 0 bases, leaving 13 bases between them. The chain's CDR3 is CASSVVKGGNSYEQYF. The DNA for the CDR3 is TGTGCCAGCAGCGTAGTAAAGGGGGGCAACTCCTACGAGCAGTACTTC.